The text below deals with one T cell receptor (beta chain). The antigen is not known. The PCR contained 60 Vbeta and 13 Jbeta primers. Libraries were prepared by immunoSEQ multiplex PCR; TCRdb keeps only in-frame clonotypes and omits some of them. Of 120,000 or so clones listed, roughly 71% were seen once; the top ten hold approximately 6.4%. The data originate from a study of cytomegalovirus exposure and HLA in healthy donors. Broader study findings: Reports state that TCR beta sequences accurately predicted most subjects' HLA-A and HLA-B alleles.

This TCR derives from a woman in her 50s in good health and CMV-seropositive. The sequencing sample was made of PBMCs.

The CDR3 region is CASSADNYEQYF. The CDR3 bases are TGTGCCAGCAGCGCCGACAACTACGAGCAGTACTTC. The chain joins TRBV5-6 to TRBJ2-7; no firm D call. The CDR3 spans 12 residues. Looked up from germline, CDR1 is SGHDT and CDR2 is YYEEEE. V lost 4 bases and J 3 bases, leaving 8 bases between the germline ends.